This T cell receptor (beta chain) came from a study of blood T cell repertoires in COVID-19. About the research overall: Samples came from the United States, Italy and Spain, spanning acute and convalescent COVID-19.

The CDR3 is made up of 17 amino acids. Trimming took off 1 base at V and 4 bases at J, with 17 bases between the two ends. Germline values: CDR1 LGHNA, CDR2 YSLEER. Assay used: immunoSEQ multiplex PCR; TCRdb lists only in-frame clones, some missing. The table lists more than 45,000 clones, approximately 84% of them singletons. Specimen: peripheral blood. This receptor was obtained from a human donor with active COVID-19. The donor label of this sample is uncertain. The chain joins TRBV4-3 to TRBJ1-3, with D uncertain. CDR3 residues: CASSQGAHPGLGNTIYF. CDR3 nucleotides: TGCGCCAGCAGCCAAGGGGCCCACCCGGGATTAGGAAACACCATATATTTT.